These 3 T cell receptor beta chains share one sample of origin, sequenced in a study of T cells in Graves' hyperthyroidism and ophthalmopathy. The TCR beta CDR3 regions underwent amplification using RNA transcripts as the source. First-round RT-PCR targeting the TCR CDR3 was performed with the HTBI primer set. TCRdb called the multiplex PCR reads again in MiXCR, with one record for every CDR3 protein. The repertoire includes 45,000 to 75,000 distinct CDR3 sequences, less than 50% of them detected once, and 9.5% to 15% sits in the top ten. The material sequenced was blood. Every receptor here comes from a woman in her twenties or thirties with Graves' ophthalmopathy.

This chain joins TRBV27 and TRBJ2-1, with 9 bases that match TRBD2. In germline, CDR1 is MNHEY, CDR2 SMNVEV (reference sequence). This CDR3 is built from 14 residues. Trimming at V came to 7 bases and at J to 8 bases, leaving 9 bases not matched to a gene. The CDR3 DNA sequence: TGTGCCAGCACCTTTGCGGGAGGGCCATATGAGCAGTTCTTC. It yields the protein CASTFAGGPYEQFF.

V and J are TRBV19 and TRBJ2-2; D not certain. Trimming pared 3 bases from V and 3 bases from J, leaving 5 bases between. The germline gives CDR1 LNHDA, CDR2 SQIVND (reference sequence). This CDR3 has 13 amino acids. This CDR3 reads CASSISDTGELFF. DNA of the CDR3: TGTGCCAGTAGTATTTCCGACACCGGGGAGCTGTTTTTT.

The rearrangement uses TRBV11-2 and TRBJ2-5, with D perhaps matching TRBD1 (6 bases). From germline, CDR1 is SGHAT and CDR2 FQNNGV. The CDR3 has 16 amino acids. Trimming left V 3 bases short and J 5 bases short, with 19 bases between. As DNA, the CDR3 is TGTGCCAGCAGCTTGGACCCAGGGGCGGTTGGGGAGACCCAGTACTTC. It translates to CASSLDPGAVGETQYF.